This passage covers 29 T cell receptor beta chains from one sample sequenced in a study of T cells in Graves' hyperthyroidism and ophthalmopathy. Amplification targeted TCR beta CDR3 regions from RNA transcripts. Using the HTBI primer set, a first-round RT-PCR was run on the TCR CDR3. TCRdb re-derived calls from the multiplex PCR reads in MiXCR, one entry per CDR3 protein. The sample consists of about 510,000 distinct CDR3 sequences, roughly 15% of them appearing once. The specimen sequenced was blood. The receptors derive from a woman aged 40 to 50 with Graves' hyperthyroidism.

This clonotype came up many times. This sequence joins TRBV11-2 and TRBJ2-2; a weak D match, TRBD1 (6 bases). The germline CDR1 and CDR2 sequences are SGHAT and FQNNGV. The V and J ends lost 2 bases and 3 bases respectively, with 19 bases between them. The CDR3 sequence is 18 residues long. The CDR3 here is CASSLPYDRILYTGELFF. The CDR3 nucleotides read TGTGCCAGCAGCTTACCTTATGACAGGATTCTTTACACCGGGGAGCTGTTTTTT. The full variable domain, in which reference TRBV11-2 and TRBJ2-2 provide the parts outside the CDR3, is EAGVAQSPRYKIIEKRQSVAFWCNPISGHATLYWYQQILGQGPKLLIQFQNNGVVDDSQLPKDRFSAERLKGVDSTLKIQPAKLEDSAVYLCASSLPYDRILYTGELFFGEGSRLTVL.

The chain uses TRBV19 and TRBJ1-1, with TRBD1 matching over 12 bases. This CDR3 region has 18 residues. Trimming at V came to 5 bases and at J to 1 base, leaving 11 bases not matched to a gene. Germline assignment: CDR1 LNHDA and CDR2 SQIVND (reference sequence). The DNA of the CDR3 is TGTGCCAGTAGTTTGGGGTGGGACAGGGGGCTACAGAACACTGAAGCTTTCTTT. It yields the protein CASSLGWDRGLQNTEAFF.

This clonotype has more than one count but fewer than ten. The chain joins TRBV10-3 to TRBJ2-5; unclear D gene. Trimming removed 0 bases at V and 5 bases at J, with 13 bases between. Germline loops: CDR1 ENHRY, CDR2 SYGVKD. This CDR3 contains 15 residues. The DNA of the CDR3 is TGTGCCATCAGTGAGTCGCATTCAGGTTCGGAGACCCAGTACTTC. Translated, it gives CAISESHSGSETQYF.

V gene TRBV7-9 combines with J gene TRBJ2-5; tentative D call: TRBD2 (6 bases). CDR1 SEHNR and CDR2 FQNEAQ come from the germline V gene (reference sequence). The CDR3 has 16 amino acids. Trimming cost V 1 base and J 2 bases, with 14 bases left between them. The CDR3 DNA is TGTGCCAGCAGCTTAGGATTTTTAGCGGAGCAAGAGACCCAGTACTTC. Protein sequence: CASSLGFLAEQETQYF.

The genes are TRBV2 and TRBJ1-1; D call uncertain. Germline V gene lookup returns CDR1 SNHLY and CDR2 FYNNEI. The CDR3 loop spans 13 amino acids. V was pared by 1 base and J by 1 base, with 4 bases between. The CDR3 DNA reads TGTGCCAGCAGTGAAGAACGGAACACTGAAGCTTTCTTT. As protein: CASSEERNTEAFF.

Many counts were recorded for this clonotype. The chain has TRBV30 and TRBJ1-5; no definite D call. The germline V gene encodes CDR1 GTSNPN and CDR2 SVGIG (reference sequence). V dropped 5 bases and J dropped 3 bases, with 8 bases sitting between them. The CDR3 spans 12 residues. The CDR3 nucleotides are TGTGCCTGGTCAGCCTACAATCAGCCCCAGCATTTT. This encodes CAWSAYNQPQHF.

The gene calls are TRBV11-2 and TRBJ1-5; D gene unclear. This CDR3 region has 13 residues. Trimming cost V 0 bases and J 7 bases, with 7 bases left between them. Germline CDR1 SGHAT, CDR2 FQNNGV. This CDR3 reads CASSLDVSQPQHF. As DNA, the CDR3 is TGTGCCAGCAGCTTAGATGTAAGCCAGCCCCAGCATTTT.

At least ten counts were recorded for this clonotype. This chain links TRBV24-1 with TRBJ1-5, with D perhaps TRBD1 (5 bases). This CDR3 comprises 15 residues. Germline CDR1 is KGHDR and CDR2 is SFDVKD. The germline V and J ends were trimmed by 9 bases and 5 bases, with 19 bases remaining between them. The CDR3 nucleotides are TGTGCCACCTCCCTCTCCCGGGACGGAGATCAGCCCCAGCATTTT. Residues: CATSLSRDGDQPQHF.

The chain links TRBV5-1 to TRBJ2-7; possibly TRBD1 for D (6 bases). Germline V gene data show CDR1 as SGHRS and CDR2 as YFSETQ. The CDR3 is 14 residues long. Trimming removed 1 base at V and 2 bases at J, with 10 bases between. This CDR3 reads CASSLLTGTYEQYF. DNA of the CDR3: TGCGCCAGCAGCTTGCTCACAGGGACCTACGAGCAGTACTTC.

The chain recombines TRBV2 with TRBJ1-1, with a possible D match to TRBD1 (6 bases). Germline CDR1 and CDR2: SNHLY and FYNNEI. The CDR3 totals 13 residues. V lost 7 bases, J lost 10 bases, and 19 bases lay in between. CDR3 protein: CASTLGGFPGAFF. CDR3 nucleotide sequence: TGTGCCAGCACCTTAGGGGGGTTTCCCGGAGCTTTCTTT. Using reference TRBV2 and TRBJ1-1 for the parts outside the CDR3, the full variable domain is EPEVTQTPSHQVTQMGQEVILRCVPISNHLYFYWYRQILGQKVEFLVSFYNNEISEKSEIFDDQFSVERPDGSNFTLKIRSTKLEDSAMYFCASTLGGFPGAFFGQGTRLTVV.

This clonotype was found a few times. The chain links TRBV4-1 to TRBJ2-7, with 7 bases identical to TRBD1. V was clipped by 4 bases and J by 1 base; unmatched bases: 10. Germline V gives CDR1 MGHRA, CDR2 YSYEKL. The CDR3 loop spans 16 amino acids. CDR3 nucleotide sequence: TGCGCCAGCAGCCGATACCCCGGGACAGAATCCTACGAGCAGTACTTC. It is translated as CASSRYPGTESYEQYF.

This clonotype was seen ten or more times. This chain joins TRBV2 and TRBJ2-1, with 11 nucleotides matching TRBD2. CDR3 length: 14 residues. Germline values: CDR1 SNHLY, CDR2 FYNNEI. V shed 11 bases, J shed 5 bases, and the junction held 8 bases outside the gene matches. The CDR3 DNA is TGTGCCTCGAGGCTAGCGGGAGGCAACAATGAGCAGTTCTTC. It yields the protein CASRLAGGNNEQFF.

This clonotype was seen repeatedly, ten times or more. The rearrangement links TRBV3-1 to TRBJ2-1; the D gene is possibly TRBD2 (6 bases). Trimming took 1 base from V and 2 from J, leaving 6 bases between them. The CDR3 has 14 amino acids. The germline CDR1 and CDR2 sequences are LGHDT and YNNKEL (reference sequence). The CDR3 protein is CASSQGGAYNEQFF. The CDR3 bases are TGTGCCAGCAGCCAAGGCGGGGCCTACAATGAGCAGTTCTTC.

This clonotype has ten or more counts. The rearrangement links TRBV6-6 to TRBJ1-1; D remains ambiguous. V dropped 2 bases and J dropped 0 bases, with 16 bases sitting between them. From germline, CDR1 is MNHNY and CDR2 SVGAGI (reference sequence). The CDR3 contains 17 residues. The CDR3 coding sequence is TGTGCCAGCAGTTACCCGACGGCAGGACGCATGAACACTGAAGCTTTCTTT. It specifies CASSYPTAGRMNTEAFF.

In its sample, this clonotype was seen many times. The chain is built from TRBV12-3 or TRBV12-4 and TRBJ2-2; D not resolved. Trimming stripped 5 bases from V and 2 bases from J, with 18 bases between. CDR3 length: 17 residues. In nucleotides, the CDR3 is TGTGCCAGCAGTCTTATAGAAGACACACCTAACACCGGGGAGCTGTTTTTT. It specifies CASSLIEDTPNTGELFF.

This clonotype showed up just a few times. The chain joins TRBV6-5 to TRBJ2-1, with no clear D. Per the germline V gene, CDR1 is MNHEY and CDR2 is SVGAGI. V gave up 0 bases and J gave up 4 bases, with 10 bases separating them. This CDR3 has 15 amino acids. Here the CDR3 DNA reads TGTGCCAGCAGTTACTCTCCGCCGAGTTACAATGAGCAGTTCTTC. Translation: CASSYSPPSYNEQFF.

This clonotype appeared many times. The J gene is TRBJ1-2, the V gene TRBV20-1, with D hard to call. V was pared by 5 bases and J by 4 bases, with 8 bases between. The CDR3 totals 11 residues. Germline V gives CDR1 DFQATT, CDR2 SNEGSKA (reference sequence). The CDR3 reads CSALRSYGYTF. CDR3 in DNA: TGCAGTGCTTTACGGAGCTATGGCTACACCTTC.

In this sample, this clonotype turned up a few times. The chain is built from TRBV29-1 and TRBJ2-1, with D perhaps matching TRBD2 (5 bases). The CDR3 is made up of 12 amino acids. V lost 4 bases and J 9 bases, leaving 13 bases between the germline ends. Germline V CDR1 and CDR2: SQVTM, ANQGSEA. CDR3: CSVAASKAEQFF. CDR3 nucleotide sequence: TGCAGCGTTGCCGCTAGCAAGGCTGAGCAGTTCTTC.

This clonotype has more than one count but fewer than ten. The chain joins TRBV20-1 to TRBJ2-4, with TRBD1 matching over 7 bases. Germline values: CDR1 DFQATT, CDR2 SNEGSKA (reference sequence). V shed 7 bases and J 1 base; nucleotides not matched to a gene: 4. The CDR3 is 13 residues long. DNA for the CDR3: TGCAGTGGACAGGGATGGGCCAAAAACATTCAGTACTTC. Translating gives CSGQGWAKNIQYF.

This clonotype came up many times. The chain links TRBV27 to TRBJ2-1; D could derive from TRBD1 or TRBD2 (8 bases each). The V gene's germline CDR1 is MNHEY and CDR2 SMNVEV (reference sequence). The CDR3 has 17 amino acids. Trimming shortened V by 2 bases and J by 7 bases, and 21 bases separated the two germline ends. CDR3 protein: CASSLLPGGGRWNEQFF. The CDR3 DNA sequence: TGTGCCAGCAGTTTACTTCCAGGGGGCGGGAGGTGGAATGAGCAGTTCTTC.

This clonotype was seen ten or more times. The rearrangement links TRBV27 to TRBJ2-7; D possibly matches TRBD1 or TRBD2 (5 bases each). The CDR3 spans 13 residues. Trimming cost V 5 bases and J 3 bases, with 11 bases left between them. Per germline, CDR1 MNHEY and CDR2 SMNVEV (reference sequence). The CDR3 sequence: CASSVGTSYEQYF. The CDR3 DNA sequence: TGTGCCAGCAGTGTAGGGACGAGCTACGAGCAGTACTTC.

This clonotype was seen repeatedly, ten times or more. The chain couples TRBV6-1 to TRBJ2-7; TRBD2 matches at 12 bases. The germline gives CDR1 MNHNS, CDR2 SASEGT. V was clipped by 5 bases and J by 7 bases; unmatched bases: 15. The CDR3 runs 17 residues. DNA for the CDR3: TGTGCCAGCAGTAGGACTAGCGGGATTGGCGCGAAACGGGAGCAGTACTTC. It codes for CASSRTSGIGAKREQYF.

This clonotype was counted many times. The chain carries TRBV3-1 and TRBJ2-1, with D tentatively TRBD2 (7 bases). The V end was cut by 1 base, the J end by 5 bases, with 12 bases between. The V gene's germline CDR1 is LGHDT and CDR2 YNNKEL (reference sequence). CDR3 length equals 15 residues. The CDR3 is CASSQAGGGNNEQFF. The CDR3, as DNA: TGTGCCAGCAGCCAAGCGGGGGGCGGTAACAATGAGCAGTTCTTC.

This clonotype was observed at least ten times. The germline gene is not matched at one end of the junction; a read error may be the cause. CDR3 loop: CASSLAGNGYTF. DNA of the CDR3: TGTGCCAGCAGCTTAGCAGGGAATGGCTACACCTTC. The chain has TRBV5-1 and TRBJ1-2, with a weak D call TRBD1 (5 bases). CDR3 size: 12 residues. Per germline, CDR1 SGHRS and CDR2 YFSETQ.

Many counts were recorded for this clonotype. The J gene is TRBJ2-3, the V gene TRBV28, with 8 positions matching TRBD2. The ends lost 4 bases at V and 3 bases at J; junction bases unmatched: 6. The CDR3 contains 15 residues. The germline gives CDR1 MDHEN, CDR2 SYDVKM. The CDR3 coding sequence is TGTGCCAGCAGTTCGAACGGGGGGGTAACAGATACGCAGTATTTT. Translation: CASSSNGGVTDTQYF.

This clonotype was detected ten times or more. J is TRBJ1-2 and V is TRBV6-5, with TRBD1 as a possible D gene (6 bases). The CDR3 extends over 15 amino acids. The V end lost 2 bases, the J end lost 6 bases, and 16 bases lay between the germline ends. In germline, CDR1 is MNHEY, CDR2 SVGAGI. CDR3 nucleotide sequence: TGTGCCAGCAGTTACATCTCTTTTCAGGGGCATGGCTACACCTTC. Protein: CASSYISFQGHGYTF.

V gene TRBV28 combines with J gene TRBJ2-6; 10 positions agree with TRBD1. Losses at the gene ends were 6 bases for V and 0 bases for J; bases not matched to a gene: 5. The germline gives CDR1 MDHEN, CDR2 SYDVKM. This CDR3 contains 17 residues. CDR3 residues: CASSLGQGVSGANVLTF. The CDR3 DNA sequence: TGTGCCAGCAGCCTAGGACAGGGGGTCTCTGGGGCCAACGTCCTGACTTTC. The entire variable domain, with the rest obtained from reference TRBV28 and TRBJ2-6, is as follows: DVKVTQSSRYLVKRTGEKVFLECVQDMDHENMFWYRQDPGLGLRLIYFSYDVKMKEKGDIPEGYSVSREKKERFSLILESASTNQTSMYLCASSLGQGVSGANVLTFGAGSRLTVL.

This clonotype has a count of ten or more. J is TRBJ2-7 and V is TRBV14; D gene ambiguous. Trimming cost V 4 bases and J 2 bases, with 12 bases left between them. CDR1 is SGHDN, CDR2 FVKESK, per germline. The CDR3 contains 14 residues. The CDR3, as DNA: TGTGCCAGCAGCCCCGGTTTTGGGACCTACGAGCAGTACTTC. Translating it yields CASSPGFGTYEQYF.

This clonotype was counted at least ten times. The J gene is TRBJ2-5, the V gene TRBV20-1; 8 bases agree with TRBD2. Germline CDR1 DFQATT, CDR2 SNEGSKA (reference sequence). V was pared by 6 bases and J by 0 bases, with 12 bases of the junction left unmatched. The CDR3 totals 16 residues. The CDR3 sequence is CSATGGPYRDQETQYF. The CDR3, as DNA: TGCAGTGCCACGGGAGGGCCGTATAGGGACCAAGAGACCCAGTACTTC.